The clone carrying this T cell receptor (beta chain) showed up just a few times. What it recognizes is unknown. The sample comes from a study of T-cell memory formation after mild COVID-19. Study-wide results and limits: Those CD4+ clones that contracted were mainly in CM and EM (CD8+ ones in EMRA).

Germline V gene data show CDR1 as MNHEY and CDR2 as SVGAGI. V was pared by 7 bases and J by 4 bases, with 22 bases between. CDR3 length: 16 amino acids. TCRdb reprocessed the 5' RACE reads via MiXCR and lists one record per CDR3 protein. The sample lists hundreds of thousands of distinct CDR3 sequences; over 15% were seen once. The TCR comes from an adult woman who had mild COVID-19 (a few samples of this study predate the infection). Cell type and time point are not known. V and J are TRBV6-5 and TRBJ1-2; possibly TRBD1 for D (6 bases). Sequencing was performed on PBMCs or a T cell subset sorted from them (not recorded which). The CDR3 nucleotides are TGTGCCAGCACCCGAGCACTCGGGGGGCGCATCTATGGCTACACCTTC. As protein: CASTRALGGRIYGYTF.